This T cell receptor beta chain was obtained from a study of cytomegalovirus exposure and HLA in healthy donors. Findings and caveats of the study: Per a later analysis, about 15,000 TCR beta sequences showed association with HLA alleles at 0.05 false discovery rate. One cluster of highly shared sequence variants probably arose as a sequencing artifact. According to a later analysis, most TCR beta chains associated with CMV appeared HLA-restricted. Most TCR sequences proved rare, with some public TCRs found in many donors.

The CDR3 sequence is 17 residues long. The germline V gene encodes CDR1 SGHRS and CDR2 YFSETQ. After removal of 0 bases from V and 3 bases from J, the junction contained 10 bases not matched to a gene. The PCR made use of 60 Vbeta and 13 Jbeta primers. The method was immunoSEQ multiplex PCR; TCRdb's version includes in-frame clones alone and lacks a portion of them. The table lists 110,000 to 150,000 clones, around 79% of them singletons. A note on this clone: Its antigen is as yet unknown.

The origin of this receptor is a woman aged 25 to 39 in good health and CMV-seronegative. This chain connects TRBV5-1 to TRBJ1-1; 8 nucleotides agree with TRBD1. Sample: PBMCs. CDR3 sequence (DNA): TGCGCCAGCAGCTTGGTTGGCAGGGGGCTCGAGGACACTGAAGCTTTCTTT. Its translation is CASSLVGRGLEDTEAFF.